This entry is about one T cell receptor beta chain. The antigen is undetermined. This sample was taken from a study of shared clonotypes between healthy human individuals. Findings of the study overall: Estimated richness values were generally larger in naive subsets than in memory subsets.

It was across several immunoSEQ plates that each subset's genomic DNA was evenly split. Libraries were prepared by immunoSEQ multiplex PCR; TCRdb keeps only in-frame clonotypes and omits some of them. Here the sample spans millions of clones, over 85% being singletons. The germline V and J ends were trimmed by 6 bases and 5 bases, with 16 bases remaining between them. Germline V gene data show CDR1 as ENHRY and CDR2 as SYGVKD. This CDR3 region has 14 residues. The sequenced sample was naive CD4+ T cells sorted from blood. Subset reported: CD45RA+ positively selected. V usage is TRBV10-3 and J usage is TRBJ2-5; possibly TRBD1 or TRBD2 for D (7 bases each). The TCR was taken from a young man in good health. CDR3 region: CAIRRQGGGETQYF. The CDR3 DNA is TGTGCCATCAGACGACAGGGCGGGGGTGAGACCCAGTACTTC.